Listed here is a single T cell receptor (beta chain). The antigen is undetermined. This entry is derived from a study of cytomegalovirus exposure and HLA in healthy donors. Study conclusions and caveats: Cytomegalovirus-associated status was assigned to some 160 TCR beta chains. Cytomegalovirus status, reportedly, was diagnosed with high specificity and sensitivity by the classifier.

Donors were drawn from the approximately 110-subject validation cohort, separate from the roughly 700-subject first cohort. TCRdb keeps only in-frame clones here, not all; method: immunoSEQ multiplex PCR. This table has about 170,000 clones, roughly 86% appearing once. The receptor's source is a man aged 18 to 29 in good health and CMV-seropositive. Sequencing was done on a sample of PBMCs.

The chain's CDR3 is CASSYPGLAGPAYEQYF. CDR3 in DNA: TGTGCCAGCAGCTACCCGGGACTAGCGGGCCCCGCCTACGAGCAGTACTTC. The V call is TRBV7-3, the J call TRBJ2-7; 12 nucleotides align to TRBD2. The germline CDR1 and CDR2 sequences are SGHTA and FQGTGA. The length of the CDR3 is 17 residues. Trimming removed 4 bases from V and 2 bases from J; junction bases left unmatched: 9.